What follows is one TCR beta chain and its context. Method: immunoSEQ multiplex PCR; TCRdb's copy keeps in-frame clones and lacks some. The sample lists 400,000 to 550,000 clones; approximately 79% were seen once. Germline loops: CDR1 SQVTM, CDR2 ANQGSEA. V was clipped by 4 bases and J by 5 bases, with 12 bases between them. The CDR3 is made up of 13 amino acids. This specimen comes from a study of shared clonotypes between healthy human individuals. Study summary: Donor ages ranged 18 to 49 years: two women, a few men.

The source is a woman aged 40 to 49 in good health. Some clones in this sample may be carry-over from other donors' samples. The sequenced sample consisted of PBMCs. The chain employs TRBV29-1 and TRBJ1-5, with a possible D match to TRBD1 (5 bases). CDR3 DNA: TGCAGCGTTGTCCAGGGAGAGGATCAGCCCCAGCATTTT. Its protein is CSVVQGEDQPQHF.